Listed here is a single T cell receptor (beta chain). Its antigen is as yet unknown. This CDR3 comprises 15 residues. V shed 5 bases, J shed 4 bases, and the junction held 9 bases outside the gene matches. The germline CDR1 and CDR2 sequences are SGHNT and YYREEE (reference sequence). Researchers ran the PCR with 60 Vbeta and 13 Jbeta primers. The protocol was immunoSEQ multiplex PCR, while the TCRdb copy is restricted to in-frame clones and leaves out a portion. The sample consists of 140,000 to 150,000 clones, about 82% of them appearing once. The data derive from a study of cytomegalovirus exposure and HLA in healthy donors. Whole-study context: An early data release held tens of millions of unique TCRs from HLA-typed donors. General study findings and limits: While the bulk of TCR sequences proved rare, some public TCRs turned up in many donors. A classifier reportedly called cytomegalovirus status with high sensitivity and specificity. On later analysis, the bulk of CMV-associated TCR beta chains appeared to be HLA-restricted.

This clonotype was obtained from a male donor in good health and CMV-seronegative. Sequenced input: PBMCs. This chain links TRBV5-4 with TRBJ2-3; 8 bases are a match to TRBD2. CDR3 bases: TGTGCCAGCAGGAAGAACGGGGGGGCCGCAGATACGCAGTATTTT. Its protein product is CASRKNGGAADTQYF.